This passage covers 29 T cell receptor beta chains from one sample sequenced in a study of blood T cell repertoires in COVID-19. Method: immunoSEQ multiplex PCR; TCRdb's copy keeps in-frame clones and lacks some. This repertoire shows 200,000 to 300,000 clones, about 80% found once; its top ten account for more than 8%. The specimen was peripheral blood. Receptor source: a woman of 80 years or more with acute or convalescent COVID-19.

This chain links TRBV3-1 (or the pseudogene TRBV3-2) with TRBJ1-5; 7 positions agree with TRBD1. CDR1 is LGHDT and CDR2 is YNNKEL in the germline V gene (reference sequence). This CDR3 is built from 14 residues. V lost 5 bases to trimming and J lost 5 bases; unmatched junction nucleotides: 6. This chain's CDR3 is CASSFQGEHQPQHF. In DNA form, the CDR3 reads TGTGCCAGCAGCTTCCAGGGGGAGCATCAGCCCCAGCATTTT.

This clone was seen a single time. This sequence joins TRBV3-1 (or the pseudogene TRBV3-2) and TRBJ2-5; 10 bases are a match to TRBD2. The trim removed 0 bases at V and 5 bases at J, leaving 9 bases unmatched. Germline CDR1 LGHDT, CDR2 YNNKEL (reference sequence). The CDR3 has 17 amino acids. CDR3 loop: CASSQDRASGGRETQYF. DNA for the CDR3: TGTGCCAGCAGCCAAGATCGGGCTAGCGGGGGTCGGGAGACCCAGTACTTC.

The chain joins TRBV11-2 to TRBJ2-6, with D perhaps matching TRBD2 (6 bases). The CDR3 totals 16 residues. V gave up 5 bases and J gave up 3 bases, with 14 bases separating them. Germline V CDR1 and CDR2: SGHAT, FQNNGV. The CDR3 here is CASSPAGGSGANVLTF. The CDR3 nucleotides are TGTGCCAGCAGCCCCGCCGGAGGGAGTGGGGCCAACGTCCTGACTTTC.

This clone was seen a single time. The J gene is TRBJ2-2, the V gene TRBV2; D might be TRBD1 (5 bases). CDR3 length equals 13 residues. Trimming pared 2 bases from V and 7 bases from J, leaving 8 bases between. From germline, CDR1 is SNHLY and CDR2 FYNNEI. The CDR3 sequence: CASSEQGIGELFF. The CDR3 bases are TGTGCCAGCAGTGAACAGGGTATCGGGGAGCTGTTTTTT.

This clone was detected only once. J is TRBJ2-1 and V is TRBV3-1 (or the pseudogene TRBV3-2); no clear D gene. Trimming removed 5 bases from V and 0 bases from J, with 11 bases in between. The CDR3 runs to 15 residues. The germline CDR1 and CDR2 sequences are LGHDT and YNNKEL (reference sequence). Here the CDR3 reads CASSEMGSSYNEQFF. As DNA, the CDR3 is TGTGCCAGCAGCGAGATGGGCAGCTCCTACAATGAGCAGTTCTTC.

The chain uses TRBV29-1 and TRBJ1-6; D gene unclear. V was clipped by 6 bases and J by 9 bases, with 18 bases between them. The CDR3 loop spans 14 amino acids. Germline V lookup: CDR1 SQVTM, CDR2 ANQGSEA. The CDR3, as DNA: TGCAGCGTCTGCGGACCTCCGCGGGTTTCACCCCTCCACTTT. This translates into CSVCGPPRVSPLHF.

The chain uses TRBV2 and TRBJ1-1; 11 bases agree with TRBD1. The junction had 7 bases not matched to a gene; V was cut back by 6 bases and J by 4 bases. This CDR3 spans 15 amino acids. CDR1 and CDR2 from the germline V gene are SNHLY and FYNNEI. The CDR3 spells CASSHGQGAVTEAFF. The CDR3 bases are TGTGCCAGCAGCCATGGACAGGGGGCTGTCACTGAAGCTTTCTTT.

The gene calls are TRBV18 and TRBJ1-2, with no clear D. Germline CDR1 is KGHSH and CDR2 is LQKENI. The CDR3 spans 17 residues. The germline V and J ends were trimmed by 3 bases and 0 bases, with 17 bases remaining between them. The CDR3 DNA is TGTGCCAGCTCACCGTCCCCGATGGGCGTTGCTAACTATGGCTACACCTTC. Its translation: CASSPSPMGVANYGYTF.

The genes are TRBV7-3 and TRBJ2-7; perhaps TRBD2 as D (5 bases). Germline CDR1 is SGHTA and CDR2 is FQGTGA. CDR3 size: 13 residues. Deletions cut 1 base from V and 5 bases from J, with 9 bases between. The CDR3 sequence: CASSLNSGNEQYF. The CDR3, as DNA: TGTGCCAGCAGCTTAAACTCGGGGAACGAGCAGTACTTC. The full variable domain, rest sourced from reference TRBV7-3 and TRBJ2-7, is GAGVSQTPSNKVTEKGKYVELRCDPISGHTALYWYRQSLGQGPEFLIYFQGTGAADDSGLPNDRFFAVRPEGSVSTLKIQRTERGDSAVYLCASSLNSGNEQYFGPGTRLTVT.

J is TRBJ1-6 and V is TRBV2; 8 bases line up with TRBD1. This CDR3 spans 15 amino acids. The J segment lost 7 bases and the V segment lost 5 bases, leaving 7 bases of the junction unmatched. From germline, CDR1 is SNHLY and CDR2 FYNNEI. CDR3 amino acids: CASSPDRGWNSPLHF. The CDR3 DNA follows: TGTGCCAGCAGTCCAGACAGGGGCTGGAATTCACCCCTCCACTTT. Full variable domain (rest looked up from reference TRBV2 and TRBJ1-6): EPEVTQTPSHQVTQMGQEVILRCVPISNHLYFYWYRQILGQKVEFLVSFYNNEISEKSEIFDDQFSVERPDGSNFTLKIRSTKLEDSAMYFCASSPDRGWNSPLHFGNGTRLTVT.

The chain carries TRBV7-9 and TRBJ2-3; 7 positions agree with TRBD1. CDR1 SEHNR and CDR2 FQNEAQ come from the germline V gene (reference sequence). Trimming removed 6 bases from V and 4 bases from J; junction bases left unmatched: 13. This CDR3 region has 16 residues. Here the CDR3 reads CASSSQGPLSPDTQYF. The CDR3 bases are TGTGCCAGCAGTTCACAGGGGCCACTTAGCCCAGATACGCAGTATTTT.

The rearrangement joins TRBV11-1 to TRBJ1-1; the D is unclear. Trimming cost V 5 bases and J 7 bases, with 14 bases left between them. CDR1 is SGHAT and CDR2 is FQDESV in the germline V gene (reference sequence). This CDR3 spans 13 amino acids. This CDR3 reads CASSLRTGSEAFF. CDR3 nucleotides: TGTGCCAGCAGCCTACGCACCGGGAGTGAAGCTTTCTTT. Full variable domain (rest looked up from reference TRBV11-1 and TRBJ1-1): EAEVAQSPRYKITEKSQAVAFWCDPISGHATLYWYRQILGQGPELLVQFQDESVVDDSQLPKDRFSAERLKGVDSTLKIQPAELGDSAMYLCASSLRTGSEAFFGQGTRLTVV.

The chain couples TRBV2 to TRBJ2-7; a possible D gene is TRBD1 (5 bases). Germline values: CDR1 SNHLY, CDR2 FYNNEI. CDR3 size: 19 residues. The V gene lost 7 bases and the J gene lost 2 bases, with 30 bases spanning the gap. In DNA, the CDR3 is TGTGCCAGCACCCCCGTAAGAGGAACCGGCTCCCCCAGGGCCTACGAGCAGTACTTC. Translation gives CASTPVRGTGSPRAYEQYF.

The chain combines TRBV9 with TRBJ2-7; 7 bases are shared with TRBD2. The CDR3 spans 15 residues. From germline, CDR1 is SGDLS and CDR2 YYNGEE. V trimming: 4 bases; J trimming: 2 bases; junction bases outside the gene matches: 9. The DNA of the CDR3 is TGTGCCAGCAGCCTTAGGGAGGGGTCAACCTACGAGCAGTACTTC. This encodes CASSLREGSTYEQYF.

V and J are TRBV6-1 and TRBJ1-5; 9 nucleotides align to TRBD1. J lost 7 bases, V lost 4 bases, and 14 bases had no gene match. The CDR3 has 17 amino acids. Germline CDR1 MNHNS, CDR2 SASEGT. DNA of the CDR3: TGTGCCAGCAGTGTGGGGACAGGGTCTCGCCAGGGGCAGCCCCAGCATTTT. Its protein is CASSVGTGSRQGQPQHF.

This clone was seen a handful of times. J is TRBJ2-5 and V is TRBV11-2, with a possible D match to TRBD1 (5 bases). The V end was cut by 0 bases, the J end by 3 bases, with 11 bases between. From germline, CDR1 is SGHAT and CDR2 FQNNGV. The CDR3 runs 15 residues. CDR3 loop: CASSLDHGREETQYF. The CDR3 DNA follows: TGTGCCAGCAGCTTAGATCATGGCAGGGAAGAGACCCAGTACTTC.

The chain recombines TRBV28 with TRBJ1-4, with 7 bases aligning to TRBD1. The V and J ends lost 6 bases and 7 bases, in that order; junction bases with no gene match: 8. The CDR3 is 14 residues long. Germline CDR1 is MDHEN and CDR2 is SYDVKM. In DNA form, the CDR3 reads TGTGCCAGCAGAACGACAGGGAACGGTGAAAAACTGTTTTTT. Residues: CASRTTGNGEKLFF.

This clone was recorded only once. The rearrangement uses TRBV6-4 and TRBJ1-5; weak D call: TRBD1 (6 bases). This CDR3 comprises 14 residues. CDR1 is MRHNA, CDR2 SNTAGT, per germline. V shed 5 bases and J shed 3 bases, with 11 bases lying between them. The CDR3 sequence is CASSPQGSNQPQHF. As DNA, the CDR3 is TGTGCCAGCAGTCCACAGGGTTCCAATCAGCCCCAGCATTTT.

The chain recombines TRBV27 with TRBJ2-1, with TRBD2 matching 7 bases. Trimming at V came to 6 bases and at J to 7 bases, leaving 9 bases not matched to a gene. There are 14 residues in the CDR3. CDR1 and CDR2 (germline): MNHEY, SMNVEV (reference sequence). In nucleotides, the CDR3 is TGTGCCAGCAGGAGGCGGGAGAAAGGGAATGAGCAGTTCTTC. Translated: CASRRREKGNEQFF.

This chain connects TRBV7-3 to TRBJ2-7; D remains ambiguous. The CDR3 has 14 amino acids. Per the germline V gene, CDR1 is SGHTA and CDR2 is FQGTGA. The germline V and J ends were trimmed by 6 bases and 5 bases, with 17 bases remaining between them. This CDR3 is CASRRTSSQDEQYF. In DNA form, the CDR3 reads TGTGCCAGCAGGCGAACATCTTCCCAGGACGAGCAGTACTTC.

V usage is TRBV3-1 (or the pseudogene TRBV3-2) and J usage is TRBJ1-6; D gene ambiguous. Germline V CDR1 and CDR2: LGHDT, YNNKEL (reference sequence). The germline V and J ends were trimmed by 3 bases and 0 bases, with 12 bases remaining between them. The CDR3 is 17 amino acids. The CDR3 reads CASSHLTSGSYNSPLHF. The DNA for the CDR3 is TGTGCCAGCAGCCATTTGACATCCGGCTCCTATAATTCACCCCTCCACTTT.

The J gene is TRBJ1-5, the V gene TRBV6-5, with 7 bases identical to TRBD1. Germline assignment: CDR1 MNHEY and CDR2 SVGAGI. The CDR3 loop spans 12 amino acids. The V and J ends lost 8 bases and 7 bases, in that order; junction bases with no gene match: 5. In DNA form, the CDR3 reads TGTGCCAGCGAGGGACAGACCCAGCCCCAGCATTTT. It translates to CASEGQTQPQHF.

This chain connects TRBV21-1 to TRBJ1-4. TRBV21-1 is deemed a pseudogene. The CDR3 is made up of 17 amino acids. CDR3 nucleotide sequence: TGTGCCAGCAGCAATACCCGAAACCGGGCCCGGGGAGAAAAACTGTTTTTT. This sequence encodes CASSNTRNRARGEKLFF.

The chain is built from TRBV28 and TRBJ2-5, with 9 bases lining up with TRBD2. CDR1 and CDR2 (germline): MDHEN, SYDVKM. J lost 3 bases, V lost 5 bases, and 4 bases had no gene match. This CDR3 contains 14 residues. The CDR3, as DNA: TGTGCCAGCAGTCCCGGGACTAGCAAAGAGACCCAGTACTTC. Translating it yields CASSPGTSKETQYF.

The table lists this clone with a count of one. The CDR3 spells CASSYGPAQGYGYTF. As DNA, the CDR3 is TGTGCCAGCAGTTACGGACCCGCGCAGGGCTATGGCTACACCTTC. The rearrangement uses TRBV6-6 and TRBJ1-2, with D possibly TRBD1 on 5 matching bases. Germline assignment: CDR1 MNHNY and CDR2 SVGAGI (reference sequence). There are 15 residues in the CDR3. V gave up 2 bases and J gave up 4 bases, with 14 bases separating them.

The chain uses TRBV18 and TRBJ1-5, with 8 bases that match TRBD1. Unmatched junction bases numbered 10, after V lost 6 bases and J lost 3 bases. Germline-derived CDR1 and CDR2 are KGHSH and LQKENI. This CDR3 spans 16 amino acids. CDR3 loop: CASSLSRTGNNQPQHF. The CDR3 DNA follows: TGTGCCAGCTCCCTTTCTCGGACAGGGAACAATCAGCCCCAGCATTTT. The full variable domain, completed using reference TRBV18 and TRBJ1-5, is NAGVMQNPRHLVRRRGQEARLRCSPMKGHSHVYWYRQLPEEGLKFMVYLQKENIIDESGMPKERFSAEFPKEGPSILRIQQVVRGDSAAYFCASSLSRTGNNQPQHFGDGTRLSIL.

In this sample, this clone turned up a few times. The V and J genes are TRBV10-2 and TRBJ1-1; TRBD1 aligns across 7 bases. Germline trimming cut 4 bases from V and 8 bases from J; bases unmatched to any gene: 1. The CDR3 extends over 11 amino acids. CDR1 is WSHSY, CDR2 SAAADI, per germline. The CDR3 region is CASSGGQEAFF. CDR3 DNA: TGCGCCAGCAGTGGGGGACAGGAAGCTTTCTTT.

This clone was found many times. The chain employs TRBV7-9 and TRBJ2-7; 7 bases match TRBD2. Germline loops: CDR1 SEHNR, CDR2 FQNEAQ (reference sequence). J was trimmed by 6 bases and V by 4 bases; bases with no gene match: 9. The CDR3 spans 14 residues. CDR3 amino acids: CASSSPGLPGEQYF. CDR3 bases: TGTGCCAGCAGCTCCCCGGGACTACCGGGCGAGCAGTACTTC.

This clone was recorded once. The chain links TRBV27 to TRBJ1-6; 8 bases fit TRBD1. This CDR3 region has 14 residues. Germline CDR1 reads MNHEY; CDR2 reads SMNVEV (reference sequence). Trimming removed 7 bases from V and 10 bases from J; junction bases left unmatched: 9. The CDR3 DNA reads TGTGCCAGCAAAACAGGACAGGGTGGGTCACCCCTCCACTTT. Amino acids: CASKTGQGGSPLHF.